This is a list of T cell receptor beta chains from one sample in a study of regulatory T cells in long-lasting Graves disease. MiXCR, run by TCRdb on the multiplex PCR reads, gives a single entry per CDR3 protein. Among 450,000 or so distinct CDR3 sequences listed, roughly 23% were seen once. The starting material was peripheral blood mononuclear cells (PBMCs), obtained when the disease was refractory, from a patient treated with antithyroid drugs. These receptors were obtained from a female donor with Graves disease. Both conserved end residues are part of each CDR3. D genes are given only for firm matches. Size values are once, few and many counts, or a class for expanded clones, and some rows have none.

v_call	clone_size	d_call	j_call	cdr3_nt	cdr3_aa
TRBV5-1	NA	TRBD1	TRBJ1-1	TGCGCCAGCAGCCCTAAGACAGGGGGCATTGGGACTGAAGCTTTCTTT	CASSPKTGGIGTEAFF
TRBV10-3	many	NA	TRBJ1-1	TGTGCCATCAGTGAGGAGGGCAGGACTGAAGCTTTCTTT	CAISEEGRTEAFF
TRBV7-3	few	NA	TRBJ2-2	TGTGCCAGCAGCTTAACTCTTGGCGGGGAGCTGTTTTTT	CASSLTLGGELFF
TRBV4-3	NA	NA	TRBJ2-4	TGCGCCAGCAGCCAAGGGGAGGTCGGCATTCAGTACTTC	CASSQGEVGIQYF
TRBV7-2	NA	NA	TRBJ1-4	TGTGCCAGCAGCCCAGGCCTCGGGGGGGGTGGACTGTTTTTT	CASSPGLGGGGLFF
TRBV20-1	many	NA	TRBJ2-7	TGCAGTGCTGCGGGTGGCCACGAGCAGTACTTC	CSAAGGHEQYF
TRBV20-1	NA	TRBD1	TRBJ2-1	TGCAGTGCTAGGGCGACAGGGACCCACAATGAGCAGTTCTTC	CSARATGTHNEQFF
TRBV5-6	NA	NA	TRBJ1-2	TGTGCCAGCAGCCCCCCGGGGGTTGGTGGCTACACCTTC	CASSPPGVGGYTF
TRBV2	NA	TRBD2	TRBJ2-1	TGTGCCAGCAGCGGTCCTAGCGGGAGGAACTACAATGAGCAGTTCTTC	CASSGPSGRNYNEQFF
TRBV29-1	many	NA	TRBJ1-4	TGCAGCGCAAGGGAGACCGCTAATGAAAAACTGTTTTTT	CSARETANEKLFF
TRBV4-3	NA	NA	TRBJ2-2	TGCGCCAGCAGCCAAGATCTCCAGGACTACACCGGGGAGCTGTTTTTT	CASSQDLQDYTGELFF
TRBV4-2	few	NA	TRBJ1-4	TGTGCCAGCAGTCGAATCACCGCCGCCTCTAATGAAAAACTGTTTTTT	CASSRITAASNEKLFF
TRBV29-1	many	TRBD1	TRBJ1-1	TGCAGCGTCGGAGGGGGACTGACAGGGGGCACTGAAGCTTTCTTT	CSVGGGLTGGTEAFF
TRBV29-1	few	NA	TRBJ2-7	TGCAGCGTTGAGGGGTTTGGAGCCGGACCCTACGAGCAGTACTTC	CSVEGFGAGPYEQYF
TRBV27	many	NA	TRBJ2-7	TGTGCCAGCAGTTTGGGGACAACCACCTACGAGCAGTACTTC	CASSLGTTTYEQYF
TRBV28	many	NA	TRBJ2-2	TGTGCCTCACTCGGTGGGGTTTACACCGGGGAGCTGTTTTTT	CASLGGVYTGELFF
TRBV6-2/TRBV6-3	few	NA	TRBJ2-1	TGTGCCAGCAGTCCCCGCCTAGGGGGGCATGAGCAGTTCTTC	CASSPRLGGHEQFF
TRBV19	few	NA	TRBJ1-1	TGTGCCAGTAGTACCGGGGACAACCCGAACACTGAAGCTTTCTTT	CASSTGDNPNTEAFF
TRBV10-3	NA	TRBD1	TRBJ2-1	TGTGCCACCGACCAGCTGGACAGGGGGCGACGATTTTTCAATGAGCAGTTCTTC	CATDQLDRGRRFFNEQFF
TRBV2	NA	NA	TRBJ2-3	TGTGCCAGCAGTGTTATACGCACAGATACGCAGTATTTT	CASSVIRTDTQYF
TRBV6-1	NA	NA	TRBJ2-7	TGTGCCAGCAGTCGACTAGAAGGGTACGAGCAGTACTTC	CASSRLEGYEQYF